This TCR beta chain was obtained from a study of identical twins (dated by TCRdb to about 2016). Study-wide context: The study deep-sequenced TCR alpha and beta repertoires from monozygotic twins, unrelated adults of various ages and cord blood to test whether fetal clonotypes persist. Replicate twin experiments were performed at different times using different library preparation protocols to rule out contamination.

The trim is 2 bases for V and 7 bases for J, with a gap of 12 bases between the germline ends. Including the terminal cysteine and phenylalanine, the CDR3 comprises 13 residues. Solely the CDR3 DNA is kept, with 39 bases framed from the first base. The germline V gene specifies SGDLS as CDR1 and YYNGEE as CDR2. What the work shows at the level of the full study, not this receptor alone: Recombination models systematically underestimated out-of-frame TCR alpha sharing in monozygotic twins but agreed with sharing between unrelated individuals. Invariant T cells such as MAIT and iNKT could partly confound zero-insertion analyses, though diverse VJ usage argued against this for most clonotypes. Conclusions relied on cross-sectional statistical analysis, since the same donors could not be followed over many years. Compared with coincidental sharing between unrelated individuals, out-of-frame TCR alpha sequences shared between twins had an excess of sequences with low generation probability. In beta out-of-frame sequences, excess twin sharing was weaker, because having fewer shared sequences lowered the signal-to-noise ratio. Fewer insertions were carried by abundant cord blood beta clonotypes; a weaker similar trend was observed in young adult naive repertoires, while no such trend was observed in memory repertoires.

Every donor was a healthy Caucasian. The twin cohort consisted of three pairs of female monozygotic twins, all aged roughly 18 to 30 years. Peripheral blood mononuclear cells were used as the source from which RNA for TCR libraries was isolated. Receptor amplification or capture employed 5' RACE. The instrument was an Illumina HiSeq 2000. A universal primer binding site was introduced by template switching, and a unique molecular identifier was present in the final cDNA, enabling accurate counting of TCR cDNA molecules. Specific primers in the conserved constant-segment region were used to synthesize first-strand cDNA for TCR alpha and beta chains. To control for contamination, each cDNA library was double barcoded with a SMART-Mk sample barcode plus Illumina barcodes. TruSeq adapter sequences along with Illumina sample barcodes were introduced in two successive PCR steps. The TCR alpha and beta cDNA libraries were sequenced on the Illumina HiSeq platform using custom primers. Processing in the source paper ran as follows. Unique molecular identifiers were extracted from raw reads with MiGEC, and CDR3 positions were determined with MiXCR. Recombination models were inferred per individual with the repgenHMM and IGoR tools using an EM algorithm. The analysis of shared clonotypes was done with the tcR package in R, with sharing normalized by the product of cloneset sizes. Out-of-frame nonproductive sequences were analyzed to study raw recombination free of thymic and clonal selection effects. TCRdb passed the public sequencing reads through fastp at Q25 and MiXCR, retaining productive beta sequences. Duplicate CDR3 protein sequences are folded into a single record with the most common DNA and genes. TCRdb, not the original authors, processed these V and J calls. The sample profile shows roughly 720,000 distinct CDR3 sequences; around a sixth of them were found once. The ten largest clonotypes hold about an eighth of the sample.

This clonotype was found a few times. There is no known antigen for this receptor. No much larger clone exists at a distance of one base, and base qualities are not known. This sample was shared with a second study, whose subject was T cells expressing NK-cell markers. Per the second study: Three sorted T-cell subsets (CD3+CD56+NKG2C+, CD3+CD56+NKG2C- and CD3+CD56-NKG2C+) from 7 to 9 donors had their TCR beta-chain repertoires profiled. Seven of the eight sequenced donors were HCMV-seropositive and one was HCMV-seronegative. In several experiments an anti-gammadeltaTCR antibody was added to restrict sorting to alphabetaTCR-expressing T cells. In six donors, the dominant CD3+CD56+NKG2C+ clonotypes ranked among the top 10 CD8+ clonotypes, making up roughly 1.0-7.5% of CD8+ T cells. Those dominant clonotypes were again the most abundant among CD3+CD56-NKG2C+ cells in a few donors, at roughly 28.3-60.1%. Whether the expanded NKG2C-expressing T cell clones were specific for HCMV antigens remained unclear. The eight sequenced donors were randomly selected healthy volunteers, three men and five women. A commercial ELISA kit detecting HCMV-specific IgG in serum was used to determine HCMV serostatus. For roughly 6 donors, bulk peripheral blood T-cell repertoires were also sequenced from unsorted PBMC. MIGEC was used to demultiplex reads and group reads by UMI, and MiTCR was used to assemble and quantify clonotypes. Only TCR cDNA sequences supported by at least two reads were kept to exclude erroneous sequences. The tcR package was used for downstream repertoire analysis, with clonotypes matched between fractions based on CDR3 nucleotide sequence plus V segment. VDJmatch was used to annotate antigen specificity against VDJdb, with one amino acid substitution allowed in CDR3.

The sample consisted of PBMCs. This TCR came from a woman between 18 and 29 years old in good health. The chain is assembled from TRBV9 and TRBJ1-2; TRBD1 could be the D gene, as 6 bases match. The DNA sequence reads TGTGCCAGCAGCGTCGGGGACACCAGTGGCTACACCTTC. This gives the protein CASSVGDTSGYTF.